Listed here is a single T cell receptor (beta chain). The antigen remains unidentified. CDR1 and CDR2 from the germline V gene are SNHLY and FYNNEI. Trimming stripped 4 bases from V and 3 bases from J, with 12 bases between. CDR3 length: 14 residues. The sample is drawn from a study of T cell responses to AZD1222 COVID-19 vaccine. Study-wide findings and caveats: Sampling that yielded the repertoires occurred only after the peak T cell response.

Using immunoSEQ multiplex PCR, the repertoire was profiled, and TCRdb retains in-frame clones only, with some absent. This table has approximately 150,000 clones, 90% appearing once. The source material was peripheral blood, sampled 28 days after the second AZD1222 dose. The sequence came from an adult who received the AZD1222 COVID-19 vaccine. The V gene is TRBV2, the J gene TRBJ2-5; a possible D gene is TRBD2 (5 bases). The CDR3 spells CASSVNSGKETQYF. The CDR3, as DNA: TGTGCCAGCAGTGTGAATTCGGGGAAAGAGACCCAGTACTTC.